These 27 T cell receptor beta chains were sequenced from one sample in a study of tumor-infiltrating lymphocytes in oesophageal squamous cell carcinoma. From the PCR reads, TCRdb called clonotypes with MiXCR, one entry per CDR3 protein. The sample contains under 15,000 distinct CDR3 sequences, over 50% of which appear only once. What was sequenced was esophageal tumor tissue. These TCRs come from a female donor with esophageal squamous cell carcinoma.

The table lists this clonotype with a few counts. The CDR3: CASSPGYPSYEQYF. CDR3 nucleotides: TGTGCCAGCAGCCCCGGTTACCCCTCCTACGAGCAGTACTTC. The chain employs TRBV7-3 and TRBJ2-5, with D unclear. The DNA end favors TRBJ2-7, so the J call may be wrong. The CDR3 is 14 amino acids. The germline gives CDR1 SGHTA, CDR2 FQGTGA.

The chain carries TRBV7-2 and TRBJ2-6; D not certain. V was clipped by 1 base and J by 0 bases, with 7 bases between them. The CDR3 covers 16 residues. Per the germline V gene, CDR1 is SGHTA and CDR2 is FQGNSA. This CDR3 is CASSLVGPSGANVLTF. Written as DNA, the CDR3 is TGTGCCAGCAGCTTAGTCGGGCCCTCTGGGGCCAACGTCCTGACTTTC.

This clonotype was found many times. The chain links TRBV7-8 to TRBJ2-7; 11 bases line up with TRBD2. After removal of 2 bases from V and 6 bases from J, the junction contained 15 bases not matched to a gene. The CDR3 extends over 18 amino acids. Germline V gene lookup returns CDR1 SGHVS and CDR2 FQNEAQ. CDR3 protein: CASSLLLAGGESVLEQYF. The CDR3 coding sequence is TGTGCCAGCAGCTTATTGCTAGCGGGAGGAGAGAGCGTCCTCGAGCAGTACTTC.

This clonotype occurred once. The CDR3 nucleotides are TGTGCCAGCAGCTACAGCGGGACCACCTACGAGCAGTACTTC. Amino acid sequence: CASSYSGTTYEQYF. The rearrangement joins TRBV7-2 to TRBJ2-3; 7 bases map to TRBD2. The J call may not be correct, given that the DNA end is closer to TRBJ2-7. Germline loops: CDR1 SGHTA, CDR2 FQGNSA. The CDR3 totals 14 residues.

J is TRBJ1-4 and V is TRBV7-3; D unresolved. Trimming pared 5 bases from V and 8 bases from J, leaving 21 bases between. The CDR3 runs to 16 residues. The germline gives CDR1 SGHTA, CDR2 FQGTGA. For the CDR3, the DNA is TGTGCCAGCAGCGACACCGACGGGCATTTAGGCGAAAAACTGTTTTTT. This sequence encodes CASSDTDGHLGEKLFF.

The gene calls are TRBV7-4 and TRBJ1-1; D remains unclear. CDR1 is SGHVT, CDR2 SQSDAQ, per germline. The length of the CDR3 is 14 residues. The V end was cut by 3 bases, the J end by 2 bases, with 10 bases between. The CDR3 reads CASSFDGPNTEAFF. The CDR3 DNA is TGTGCCAGCAGCTTCGACGGGCCCAACACTGAAGCTTTCTTT.

In its sample, this clonotype was seen a few times. The V call is TRBV7-2, the J call TRBJ2-1; a possible D gene is TRBD2 (6 bases). V was pared by 3 bases and J by 4 bases, with 10 bases between. The CDR3 spans 14 residues. CDR1 and CDR2 (germline): SGHTA, FQGNSA. The CDR3 DNA sequence: TGTGCCAGCAGCTTTGTAGGAGGGTACAATGAGCAGTTCTTC. The encoded protein is CASSFVGGYNEQFF.

V and J are TRBV19 and TRBJ2-7; TRBD1 might be the D (5 bases). Deletions cut 3 bases from V and 4 bases from J, with 10 bases between. CDR1 is LNHDA and CDR2 is SQIVND in the germline V gene (reference sequence). The CDR3 covers 13 residues. The DNA of the CDR3 is TGTGCCAGTAGTATGGGGCAGGCGTACGAGCAGTACTTC. Its protein is CASSMGQAYEQYF.

Notes on this clonotype: A read error is possible here, since a much larger clone lies one base away. The gene calls are TRBV4-3 and TRBJ2-3; perhaps TRBD1 as D (7 bases). The assigned J gene may be wrong: the sequence end matches TRBJ2-7 better. Per germline, CDR1 LGHNA and CDR2 YSLEER. The CDR3 spans 14 residues. The CDR3 coding sequence is TGCGCCAGCAGCCCAGGAGCAGGGGGGAATGAGCAGTACTTC. Translation gives CASSPGAGGNEQYF.

The chain combines TRBV3-1 with TRBJ2-5; possibly TRBD1 for D (6 bases). The J call may be faulty, since TRBJ2-7 better matches the DNA end. Germline V gene data show CDR1 as LGHDT and CDR2 as YNNKEL (reference sequence). The CDR3 is 14 amino acids. CDR3 loop: CASSDRTKTYEQYF. CDR3 nucleotide sequence: TGTGCCAGCAGCGACAGGACGAAGACCTACGAGCAGTACTTC.

This clonotype was seen many times. V is TRBV12-3 or TRBV12-4 and J is TRBJ2-7; D is perhaps TRBD1 (6 bases). The CDR3 totals 14 residues. The V end lost 1 base, the J end lost 2 bases, and 9 bases lay between the germline ends. In nucleotides, the CDR3 is TGTGCCAGCAGTTTAGGGGACACTGCCTACGAGCAGTACTTC. Residues: CASSLGDTAYEQYF.

The chain couples TRBV11-1 to TRBJ2-5; 10 bases agree with TRBD1. The DNA end is more similar to TRBJ1-2, so the J call may be wrong. CDR1 is SGHAT, CDR2 FQDESV, per germline (reference sequence). This CDR3 spans 13 amino acids. The DNA of the CDR3 is TGTGCCAGCAGTCCCGGACAGGGGGAAGGCTACACCTTC. Translation: CASSPGQGEGYTF.

The rearrangement uses TRBV7-2 and TRBJ2-5; no reliable D call. Judging by the DNA end, TRBJ2-7 fits better; the J call may be wrong. The germline V gene encodes CDR1 SGHTA and CDR2 FQGNSA. This CDR3 comprises 11 residues. The CDR3 here is CASSLGPEQYF. DNA of the CDR3: TGTGCCAGCAGCTTAGGTCCCGAGCAGTACTTC.

The chain joins TRBV7-2 to TRBJ2-1, with 9 bases matching TRBD2. The junction had 7 bases not matched to a gene; V was cut back by 2 bases and J by 8 bases. The germline V gene encodes CDR1 SGHTA and CDR2 FQGNSA. The CDR3 extends over 15 amino acids. CDR3 DNA sequence: TGTGCCAGCAGCTTACTTAGCGGGGGTTGGGATGAGCAGTTCTTC. Translation: CASSLLSGGWDEQFF. Together with reference TRBV7-2 and TRBJ2-1, the CDR3 gives the full variable domain: GAGVSQSPSNKVTEKGKDVELRCDPISGHTALYWYRQSLGQGLEFLIYFQGNSAPDKSGLPSDRFSAERTGGSVSTLTIQRTQQEDSAVYLCASSLLSGGWDEQFFGPGTRLTVL.

This clonotype is medium-sized (0.01 to 0.1%) within its sample. This chain links TRBV6-1 with TRBJ1-1; tentatively, D is TRBD1 (6 bases). With 7 bases removed from V and 1 base from J, the gap between germline ends came to 19 bases. CDR3 length: 16 amino acids. Germline V gives CDR1 MNHNS, CDR2 SASEGT. The CDR3: CASTHGAGVGNTEAFF. The CDR3 nucleotides read TGTGCCAGCACCCACGGGGCAGGGGTAGGGAACACTGAAGCTTTCTTT.

Details on this clonotype: One junction end disagrees with the germline gene, perhaps due to a read error. The chain couples TRBV19 to TRBJ2-3; 7 positions match TRBD1. Germline V gives CDR1 LNHDA, CDR2 SQIVND (reference sequence). The CDR3 has 12 residues. DNA for the CDR3: TGTGCCAGTTCGACAGGGTGCAGGGGCAACACCTTC. Protein: CASSTGCRGNTF.

There are many counts of this clonotype. The V and J genes are TRBV3-1 and TRBJ2-3; D perhaps matches TRBD2 (6 bases). Germline CDR1 is LGHDT and CDR2 is YNNKEL (reference sequence). This CDR3 has 16 residues. The V gene lost 1 base and the J gene lost 0 bases, with 11 bases spanning the gap. The CDR3 DNA sequence: TGTGCCAGCAGCCAAGTCGGAGGGGCGAGCACAGATACGCAGTATTTT. Protein: CASSQVGGASTDTQYF.

This chain connects TRBV27 to TRBJ2-7; D not certain. V gave up 6 bases and J gave up 0 bases, with 12 bases separating them. Germline loops: CDR1 MNHEY, CDR2 SMNVEV (reference sequence). CDR3 length: 14 amino acids. CDR3 nucleotide sequence: TGTGCCAGCAGCCCCAGGTGGAGCTCCTACGAGCAGTACTTC. The encoded protein is CASSPRWSSYEQYF.

This clonotype is medium-sized. The chain joins TRBV7-3 to TRBJ1-5; 7 nucleotides align to TRBD1. Germline loops: CDR1 SGHTA, CDR2 FQGTGA. V shed 5 bases, J shed 2 bases, and the junction held 3 bases outside the gene matches. CDR3 size: 14 residues. The CDR3 DNA sequence: TGTGCCAGCAGCCCAGGGGGACGCAATCAGCCCCAGCATTTT. Translation gives CASSPGGRNQPQHF.

At least ten counts were recorded for this clonotype. The chain uses TRBV27 and TRBJ1-5; a possible D gene is TRBD1 (6 bases). This CDR3 is built from 16 residues. In germline, CDR1 is MNHEY, CDR2 SMNVEV (reference sequence). V lost 2 bases and J 0 bases, leaving 11 bases between the germline ends. CDR3 nucleotides: TGTGCCAGCAGTTTAGGGGGCCCCAGTAGCAATCAGCCCCAGCATTTT. Protein sequence: CASSLGGPSSNQPQHF.

The chain has TRBV24-1 and TRBJ2-3, with TRBD1 matching over 7 bases. The CDR3 extends over 15 amino acids. V trimming: 2 bases; J trimming: 3 bases; junction bases outside the gene matches: 4. Germline CDR1 is KGHDR and CDR2 is SFDVKD. CDR3 sequence (DNA): TGTGCCACCAGTGATTGGACAGGTAATACAGATACGCAGTATTTT. Translating gives CATSDWTGNTDTQYF.

This clonotype was observed many times. A much larger clonotype is one base distant, so this may be a read error. V and J are TRBV7-2 and TRBJ2-1; D unresolved. Near its end, the DNA agrees better with TRBJ2-7, so the J call may be wrong. Germline V gene lookup returns CDR1 SGHTA and CDR2 FQGNSA. The CDR3 consists of 15 residues. The CDR3 loop is CASSLEASSYNEQYF. The CDR3 DNA follows: TGTGCCAGCAGCTTAGAAGCCAGCTCCTACAATGAGCAGTACTTC.

V gene TRBV11-2 combines with J gene TRBJ2-3; D assignment may be TRBD1 or TRBD2 (5 bases each). Germline V gene sequence: CDR1 SGHAT, CDR2 FQNNGV. Trimming took 1 base from V and 3 from J, leaving 17 bases between them. The CDR3 has 17 residues. The CDR3, as DNA: TGTGCCAGCAGCTTAGTCCCCGGGACGTTGATTACAGATACGCAGTATTTT. Encoded protein: CASSLVPGTLITDTQYF.

In this sample, this clonotype turned up a few times. The rearrangement links TRBV7-3 to TRBJ2-5, with TRBD2 matching 8 bases. The CDR3 sequence is 15 residues long. Germline lookup yields CDR1 SGHTA and CDR2 FQGTGA. V lost 5 bases, J lost 5 bases, and 10 bases stayed unmatched. CDR3: CASSREGREVETQYF. In DNA form, the CDR3 reads TGTGCCAGCAGCCGCGAGGGGCGGGAGGTGGAGACCCAGTACTTC.

A note on this clonotype: One end of the junction fails to match germline, which may point to a read error. This rearrangement joins TRBV7-8 to TRBJ2-4, with 9 bases that match TRBD1. Germline CDR1 reads SGHVS; CDR2 reads FQNEAQ. The CDR3 covers 16 residues. The CDR3 nucleotides read TGTGCCAGCAGCTCCCACGGGACAGGGAATGGGTCACCCCTCCACTTC. Its protein product is CASSSHGTGNGSPLHF. The variable domain in full, completed from reference TRBV7-8 and TRBJ2-4, reads GAGVSQSPRYKVAKRGQDVALRCDPISGHVSLFWYQQALGQGPEFLTYFQNEAQLDKSGLPSDRFFAERPEGSVSTLKIQRTQQEDSAVYLCASSSHGTGNGSPLHFGAGTRLSVL.

This chain links TRBV7-2 with TRBJ2-3; the D is unclear. CDR3 length: 15 amino acids. The V gene's germline CDR1 is SGHTA and CDR2 FQGNSA. Trimming stripped 5 bases from V and 3 bases from J, with 15 bases between. CDR3 sequence reads: CASSARPLRTDTQYF. CDR3 DNA: TGTGCCAGCAGCGCAAGGCCCTTAAGGACAGATACGCAGTATTTT.

This clonotype is categorized as medium-sized. The chain combines TRBV7-2 with TRBJ1-5; TRBD1 agrees at 11 bases. Germline-derived CDR1 and CDR2 are SGHTA and FQGNSA. CDR3 length: 19 residues. J was trimmed by 6 bases and V by 1 base; bases with no gene match: 14. In nucleotides, the CDR3 is TGTGCCAGCAGCTTAGTTGGTTACGGGACAGGGGGTCCGGTTCAGCCCCAGCATTTT. This codes for CASSLVGYGTGGPVQPQHF.